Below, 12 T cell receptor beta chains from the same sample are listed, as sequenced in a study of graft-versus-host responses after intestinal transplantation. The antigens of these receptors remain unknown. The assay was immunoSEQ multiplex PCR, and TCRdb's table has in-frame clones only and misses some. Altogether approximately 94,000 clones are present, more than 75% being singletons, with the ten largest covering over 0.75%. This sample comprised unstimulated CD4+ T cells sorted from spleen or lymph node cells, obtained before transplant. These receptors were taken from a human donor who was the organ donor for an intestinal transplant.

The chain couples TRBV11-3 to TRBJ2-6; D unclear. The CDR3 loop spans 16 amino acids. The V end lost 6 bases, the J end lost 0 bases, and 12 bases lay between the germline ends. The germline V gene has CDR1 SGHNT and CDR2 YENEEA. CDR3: CASSETIISGANVLTF. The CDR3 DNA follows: TGTGCCAGCAGTGAGACCATAATCTCTGGGGCCAACGTCCTGACTTTC. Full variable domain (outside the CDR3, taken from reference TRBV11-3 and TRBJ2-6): EAGVVQSPRYKIIEKKQPVAFWCNPISGHNTLYWYLQNLGQGPELLIRYENEEAVDDSQLPKDRFSAERLKGVDSTLKIQPAELGDSAVYLCASSETIISGANVLTFGAGSRLTVL.

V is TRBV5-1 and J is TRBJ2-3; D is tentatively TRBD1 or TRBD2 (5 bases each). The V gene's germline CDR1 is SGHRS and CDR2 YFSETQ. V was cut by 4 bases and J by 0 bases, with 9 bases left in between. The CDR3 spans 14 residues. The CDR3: CASSRWDSTDTQYF. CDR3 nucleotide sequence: TGCGCCAGCAGCCGGTGGGACAGCACAGATACGCAGTATTTT. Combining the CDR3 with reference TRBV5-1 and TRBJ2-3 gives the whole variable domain KAGVTQTPRYLIKTRGQQVTLSCSPISGHRSVSWYQQTPGQGLQFLFEYFSETQRNKGNFPGRFSGRQFSNSRSEMNVSTLELGDSALYLCASSRWDSTDTQYFGPGTRLTVL.

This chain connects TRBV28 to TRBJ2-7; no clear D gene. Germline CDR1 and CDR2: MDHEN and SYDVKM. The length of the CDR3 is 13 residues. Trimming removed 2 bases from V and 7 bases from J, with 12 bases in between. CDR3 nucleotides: TGTGCCAGCAGTTTAGGACCTATCGGGGAGCAGTACTTC. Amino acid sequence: CASSLGPIGEQYF. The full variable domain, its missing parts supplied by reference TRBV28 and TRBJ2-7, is DVKVTQSSRYLVKRTGEKVFLECVQDMDHENMFWYRQDPGLGLRLIYFSYDVKMKEKGDIPEGYSVSREKKERFSLILESASTNQTSMYLCASSLGPIGEQYFGPGTRLTVT.

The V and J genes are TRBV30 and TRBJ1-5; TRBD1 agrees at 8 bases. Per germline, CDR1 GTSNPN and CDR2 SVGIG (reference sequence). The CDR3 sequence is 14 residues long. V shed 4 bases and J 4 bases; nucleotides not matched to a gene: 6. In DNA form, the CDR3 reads TGTGCCTGGAACACTGGACAGGGAAATCAGCCCCAGCATTTT. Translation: CAWNTGQGNQPQHF.

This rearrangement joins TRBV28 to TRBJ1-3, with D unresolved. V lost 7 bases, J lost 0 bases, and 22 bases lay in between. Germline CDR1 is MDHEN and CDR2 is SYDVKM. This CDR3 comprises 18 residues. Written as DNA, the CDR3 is TGTGCCAGCACCAAGTACCTAAGCCGGCGGAACTCTGGAAACACCATATATTTT. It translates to CASTKYLSRRNSGNTIYF.

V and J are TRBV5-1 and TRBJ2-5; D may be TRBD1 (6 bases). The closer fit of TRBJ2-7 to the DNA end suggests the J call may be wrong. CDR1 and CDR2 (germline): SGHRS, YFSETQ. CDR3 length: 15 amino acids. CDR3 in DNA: TGCGCCAGCAGCCCTGAAGACAGGTACTCCTACGAGCAGTACTTC. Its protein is CASSPEDRYSYEQYF.

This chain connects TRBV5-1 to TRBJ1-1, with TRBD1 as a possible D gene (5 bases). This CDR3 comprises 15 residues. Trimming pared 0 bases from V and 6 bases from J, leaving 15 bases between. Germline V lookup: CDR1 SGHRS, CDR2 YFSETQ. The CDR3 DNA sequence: TGCGCCAGCAGCTTGGTTAGGGGCGCATCTCCTGAAGCTTTCTTT. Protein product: CASSLVRGASPEAFF.

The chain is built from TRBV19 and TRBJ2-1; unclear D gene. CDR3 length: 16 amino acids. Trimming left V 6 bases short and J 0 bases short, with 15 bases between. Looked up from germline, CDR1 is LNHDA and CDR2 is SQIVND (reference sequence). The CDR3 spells CASSPLLSSSYNEQFF. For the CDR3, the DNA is TGTGCCAGTAGCCCTCTGCTATCTAGCTCCTACAATGAGCAGTTCTTC.

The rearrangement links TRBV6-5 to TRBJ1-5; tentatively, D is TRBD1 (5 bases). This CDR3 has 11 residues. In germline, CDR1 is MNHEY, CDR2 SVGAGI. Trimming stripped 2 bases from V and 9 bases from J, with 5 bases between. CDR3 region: CASSYQGPQHF. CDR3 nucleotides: TGTGCCAGCAGTTACCAGGGGCCCCAGCATTTT.

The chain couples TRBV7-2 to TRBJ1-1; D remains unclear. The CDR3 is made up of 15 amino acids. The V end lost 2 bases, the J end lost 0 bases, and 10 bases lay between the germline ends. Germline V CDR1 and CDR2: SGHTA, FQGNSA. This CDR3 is CASSLRSTLNTEAFF. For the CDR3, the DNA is TGTGCCAGCAGCTTAAGGAGTACTTTGAACACTGAAGCTTTCTTT.

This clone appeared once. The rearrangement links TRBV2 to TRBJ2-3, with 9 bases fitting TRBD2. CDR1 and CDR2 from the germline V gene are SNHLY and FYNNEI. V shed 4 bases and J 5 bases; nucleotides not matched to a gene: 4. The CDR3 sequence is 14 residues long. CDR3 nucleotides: TGTGCCAGCAGTGTCGGGCGGGAGGGAGATACGCAGTATTTT. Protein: CASSVGREGDTQYF.

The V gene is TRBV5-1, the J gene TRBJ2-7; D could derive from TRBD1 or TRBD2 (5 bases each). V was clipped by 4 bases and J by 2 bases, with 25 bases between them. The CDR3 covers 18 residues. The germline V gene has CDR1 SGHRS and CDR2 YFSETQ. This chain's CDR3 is CASSRSSSLALGAYEQYF. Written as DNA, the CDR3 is TGCGCCAGCAGCCGATCATCGTCGTTAGCCTTGGGGGCCTACGAGCAGTACTTC. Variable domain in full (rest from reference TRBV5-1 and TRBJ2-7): KAGVTQTPRYLIKTRGQQVTLSCSPISGHRSVSWYQQTPGQGLQFLFEYFSETQRNKGNFPGRFSGRQFSNSRSEMNVSTLELGDSALYLCASSRSSSLALGAYEQYFGPGTRLTVT.